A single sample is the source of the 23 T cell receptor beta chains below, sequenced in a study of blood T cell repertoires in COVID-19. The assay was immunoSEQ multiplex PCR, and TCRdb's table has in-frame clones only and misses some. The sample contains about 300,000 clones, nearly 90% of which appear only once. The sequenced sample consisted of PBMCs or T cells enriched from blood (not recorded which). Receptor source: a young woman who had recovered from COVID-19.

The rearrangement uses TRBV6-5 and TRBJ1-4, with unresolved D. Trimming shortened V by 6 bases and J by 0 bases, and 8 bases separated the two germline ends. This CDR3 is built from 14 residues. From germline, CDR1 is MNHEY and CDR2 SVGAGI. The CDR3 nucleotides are TGTGCCAGCAGAGTACAATCAACTAATGAAAAACTGTTTTTT. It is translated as CASRVQSTNEKLFF.

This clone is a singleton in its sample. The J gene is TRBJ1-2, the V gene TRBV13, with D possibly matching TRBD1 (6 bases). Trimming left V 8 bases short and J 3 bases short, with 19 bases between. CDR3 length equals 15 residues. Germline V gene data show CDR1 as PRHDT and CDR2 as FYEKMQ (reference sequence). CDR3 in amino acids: CASLQTGAVDYGYTF. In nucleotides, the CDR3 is TGTGCCAGCCTACAGACAGGCGCCGTGGACTATGGCTACACCTTC.

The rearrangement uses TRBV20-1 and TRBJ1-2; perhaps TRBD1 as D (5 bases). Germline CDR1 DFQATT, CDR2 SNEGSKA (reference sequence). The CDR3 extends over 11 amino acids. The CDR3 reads CRGRAQYGYTF. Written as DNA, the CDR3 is TGCAGGGGCAGGGCCCAATATGGCTACACCTTC.

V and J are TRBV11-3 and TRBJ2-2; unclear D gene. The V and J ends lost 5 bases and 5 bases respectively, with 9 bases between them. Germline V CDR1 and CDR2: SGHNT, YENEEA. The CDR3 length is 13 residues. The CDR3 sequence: CASSPEFTGELFF. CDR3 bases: TGTGCCAGCAGCCCAGAATTTACCGGGGAGCTGTTTTTT. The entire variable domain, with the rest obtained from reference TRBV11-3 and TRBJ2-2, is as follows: EAGVVQSPRYKIIEKKQPVAFWCNPISGHNTLYWYLQNLGQGPELLIRYENEEAVDDSQLPKDRFSAERLKGVDSTLKIQPAELGDSAVYLCASSPEFTGELFFGEGSRLTVL.

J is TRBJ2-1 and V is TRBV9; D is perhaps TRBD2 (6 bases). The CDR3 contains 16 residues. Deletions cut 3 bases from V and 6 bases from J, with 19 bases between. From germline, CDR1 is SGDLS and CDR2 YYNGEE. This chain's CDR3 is CASSGVSGVLGNEQFF. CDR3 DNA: TGTGCCAGCAGCGGAGTGTCGGGGGTCCTAGGCAATGAGCAGTTCTTC.

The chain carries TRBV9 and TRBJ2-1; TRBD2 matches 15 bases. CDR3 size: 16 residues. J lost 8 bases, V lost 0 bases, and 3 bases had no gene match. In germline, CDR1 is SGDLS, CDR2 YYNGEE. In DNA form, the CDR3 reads TGTGCCAGCAGCGTAGTTGGGACTAGCGGGGGGCATGAGCAGTTCTTC. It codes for CASSVVGTSGGHEQFF.

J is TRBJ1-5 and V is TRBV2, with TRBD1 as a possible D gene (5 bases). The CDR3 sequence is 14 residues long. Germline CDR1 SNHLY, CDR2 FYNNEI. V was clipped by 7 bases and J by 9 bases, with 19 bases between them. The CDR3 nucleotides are TGTGCCAGCATCGGGGGGGAGCGGGGCGGGCCCCAGCATTTT. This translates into CASIGGERGGPQHF.

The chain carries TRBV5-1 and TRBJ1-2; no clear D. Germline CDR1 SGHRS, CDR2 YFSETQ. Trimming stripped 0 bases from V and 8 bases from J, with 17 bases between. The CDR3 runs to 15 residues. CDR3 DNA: TGCGCCAGCAGCTTGGCCACGACTATTGGGGAGGGCTACACCTTC. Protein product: CASSLATTIGEGYTF.

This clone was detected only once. Here the CDR3 reads CSAGTALGTQYF. For the CDR3, the DNA is TGCAGCGCTGGGACTGCCCTGGGTACGCAGTACTTC. The chain uses TRBV29-1 and TRBJ2-7; D possibly corresponds to TRBD2 (6 bases). Trimming shortened V by 7 bases and J by 9 bases, and 19 bases separated the two germline ends. CDR3 length: 12 amino acids. CDR1 and CDR2 from the germline V gene are SQVTM and ANQGSEA.

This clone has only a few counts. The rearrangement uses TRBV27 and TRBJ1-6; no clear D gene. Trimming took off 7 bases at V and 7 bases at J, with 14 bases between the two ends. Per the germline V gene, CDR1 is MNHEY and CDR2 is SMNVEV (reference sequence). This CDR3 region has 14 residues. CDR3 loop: CASTLDLVNSPLHF. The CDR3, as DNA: TGTGCCAGCACTCTCGACCTAGTAAATTCACCCCTCCACTTT.

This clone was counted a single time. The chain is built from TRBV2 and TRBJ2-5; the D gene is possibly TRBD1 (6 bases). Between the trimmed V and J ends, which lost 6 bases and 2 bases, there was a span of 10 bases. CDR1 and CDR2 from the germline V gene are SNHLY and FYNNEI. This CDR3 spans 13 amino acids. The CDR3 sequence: CASSEDRQETQYF. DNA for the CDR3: TGTGCCAGCAGCGAGGACAGACAAGAGACCCAGTACTTC.

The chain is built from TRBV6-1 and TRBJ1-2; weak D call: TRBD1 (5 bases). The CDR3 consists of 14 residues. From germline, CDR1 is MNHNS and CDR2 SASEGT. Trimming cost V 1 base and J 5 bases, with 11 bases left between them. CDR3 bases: TGTGCCAGCAGTGAAGAGGGGCCTCGATATGGCTACACCTTC. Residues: CASSEEGPRYGYTF.

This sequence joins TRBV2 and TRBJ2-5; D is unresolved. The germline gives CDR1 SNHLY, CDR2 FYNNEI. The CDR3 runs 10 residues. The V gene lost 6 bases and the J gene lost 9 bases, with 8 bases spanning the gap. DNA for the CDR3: TGTGCCAGCAGCCCGACTCCCCAGTACTTC. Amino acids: CASSPTPQYF.

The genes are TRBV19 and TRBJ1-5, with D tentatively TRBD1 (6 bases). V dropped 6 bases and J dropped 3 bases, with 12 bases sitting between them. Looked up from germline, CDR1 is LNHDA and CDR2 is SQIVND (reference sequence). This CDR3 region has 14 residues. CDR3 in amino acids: CASSRTGINQPQHF. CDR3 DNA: TGTGCCAGTAGCCGCACAGGGATCAATCAGCCCCAGCATTTT. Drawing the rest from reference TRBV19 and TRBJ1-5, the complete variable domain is DGGITQSPKYLFRKEGQNVTLSCEQNLNHDAMYWYRQDPGQGLRLIYYSQIVNDFQKGDIAEGYSVSREKKESFPLTVTSAQKNPTAFYLCASSRTGINQPQHFGDGTRLSIL.

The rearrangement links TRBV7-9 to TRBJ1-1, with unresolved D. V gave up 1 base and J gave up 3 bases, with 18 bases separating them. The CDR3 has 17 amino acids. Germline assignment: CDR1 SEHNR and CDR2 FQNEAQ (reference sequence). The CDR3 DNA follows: TGTGCCAGCAGCTTAGGGGCTTCTCCGCTCTGGGACACTGAAGCTTTCTTT. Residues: CASSLGASPLWDTEAFF. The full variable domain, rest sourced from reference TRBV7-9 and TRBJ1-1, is DTGVSQNPRHKITKRGQNVTFRCDPISEHNRLYWYRQTLGQGPEFLTYFQNEAQLEKSRLLSDRFSAERPKGSFSTLEIQRTEQGDSAMYLCASSLGASPLWDTEAFFGQGTRLTVV.

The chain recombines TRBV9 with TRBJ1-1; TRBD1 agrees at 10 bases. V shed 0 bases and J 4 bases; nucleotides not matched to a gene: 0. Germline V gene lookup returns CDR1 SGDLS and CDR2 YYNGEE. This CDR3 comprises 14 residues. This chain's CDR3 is CASSVGTGGTEAFF. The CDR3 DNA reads TGTGCCAGCAGCGTAGGGACAGGGGGCACTGAAGCTTTCTTT.

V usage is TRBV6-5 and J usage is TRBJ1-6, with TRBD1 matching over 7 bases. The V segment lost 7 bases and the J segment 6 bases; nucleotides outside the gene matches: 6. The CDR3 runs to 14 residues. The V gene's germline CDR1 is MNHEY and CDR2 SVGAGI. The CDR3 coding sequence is TGTGCCAGCAAACCGGGACAGACTAATTCACCCCTCCACTTT. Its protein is CASKPGQTNSPLHF.

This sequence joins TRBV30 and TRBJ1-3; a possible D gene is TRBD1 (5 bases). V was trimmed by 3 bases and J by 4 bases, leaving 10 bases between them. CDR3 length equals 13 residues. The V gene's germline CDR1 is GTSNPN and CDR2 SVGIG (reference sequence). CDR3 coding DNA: TGTGCCTGGAGGGGGCAAGGGGGAAACACCATATATTTT. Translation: CAWRGQGGNTIYF.

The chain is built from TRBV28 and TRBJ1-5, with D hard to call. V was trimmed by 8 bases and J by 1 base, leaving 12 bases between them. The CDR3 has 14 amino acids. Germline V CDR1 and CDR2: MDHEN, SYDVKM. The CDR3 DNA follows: TGTGCCAGCCTGGGAGCACCCAGCAATCAGCCCCAGCATTTT. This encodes CASLGAPSNQPQHF.

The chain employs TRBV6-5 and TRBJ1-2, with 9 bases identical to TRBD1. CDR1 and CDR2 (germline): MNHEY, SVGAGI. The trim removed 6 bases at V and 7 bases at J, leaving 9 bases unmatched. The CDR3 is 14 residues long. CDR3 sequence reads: CASSPGGQGGGYTF. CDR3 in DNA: TGTGCCAGCAGCCCCGGGGGACAGGGTGGTGGCTACACCTTC.

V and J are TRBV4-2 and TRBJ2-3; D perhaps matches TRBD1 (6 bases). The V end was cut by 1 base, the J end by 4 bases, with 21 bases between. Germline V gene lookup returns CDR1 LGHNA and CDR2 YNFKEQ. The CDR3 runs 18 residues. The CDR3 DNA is TGTGCCAGCAGCCAAGCCCAGGGGACCGACCGAGGCGCAGATACGCAGTATTTT. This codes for CASSQAQGTDRGADTQYF.

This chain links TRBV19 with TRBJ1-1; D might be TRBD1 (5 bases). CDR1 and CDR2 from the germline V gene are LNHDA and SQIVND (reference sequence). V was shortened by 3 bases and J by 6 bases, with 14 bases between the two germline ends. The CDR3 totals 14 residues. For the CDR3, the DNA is TGTGCCAGTAGTATTAGGGCAGGGATCTCTGAAGCTTTCTTT. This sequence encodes CASSIRAGISEAFF.

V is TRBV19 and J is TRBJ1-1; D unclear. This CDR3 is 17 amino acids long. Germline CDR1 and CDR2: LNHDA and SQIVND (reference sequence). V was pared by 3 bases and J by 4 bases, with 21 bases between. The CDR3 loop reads CASSIAFLSGSGTEAFF. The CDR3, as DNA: TGTGCCAGTAGTATCGCGTTCCTTTCGGGATCGGGCACTGAAGCTTTCTTT.